These T cell receptor beta chains were read from a single sample in a study of blood T cell repertoires in COVID-19. Measured with immunoSEQ multiplex PCR; TCRdb has only the in-frame clones, and not every one. The sample includes under 300,000 clones, about four fifths of them seen just once. Sequenced sample: peripheral blood. The receptors stem from a woman aged 80 or over with acute or convalescent COVID-19. Both conserved end residues are part of each CDR3. Fields, in order: D gene, V gene, clone size, J gene, CDR3 protein, CDR3 DNA. The D gene is left open where the match is weak. Size is omitted from some rows. Given values are once, few, many or a class for expanded clones.

>TRBD1|TRBV6-5|NA|TRBJ1-1
CASSNHRGTEAFF
TGTGCCAGCAGTAACCACAGGGGAACTGAAGCTTTCTTT
>NA|TRBV6-1|NA|TRBJ1-5
CASSEQGNSNQPQHF
TGTGCCAGCAGTGAACAGGGCAATAGCAATCAGCCCCAGCATTTT
>TRBD1|TRBV14|NA|TRBJ1-6
CASSQRQGGNSPLHF
TGTGCCAGCAGCCAGCGACAGGGTGGCAATTCACCCCTCCACTTT
>TRBD1|TRBV5-1|NA|TRBJ1-6
CASSYGSGQGADSPLHF
TGCGCCAGCAGCTACGGCTCCGGACAGGGGGCGGATTCACCCCTCCACTTT
>NA|TRBV7-9|NA|TRBJ2-3
CASSLGGGGGTDTQYF
TGTGCCAGCAGCCTGGGGGGGGGCGGAGGCACAGATACGCAGTATTTT
>TRBD1|TRBV5-6|NA|TRBJ2-7
CASSLTGGNEQYF
TGTGCCAGCAGCTTGACAGGGGGGAACGAGCAGTACTTC
>NA|TRBV28|once|TRBJ2-2
CASSFPGVGELFF
TGTGCCAGCAGTTTTCCAGGGGTCGGGGAGCTGTTTTTT
>TRBD1|TRBV27|NA|TRBJ2-1
CASSPTGRNEQFF
TGTGCCAGCAGTCCGACAGGGCGGAATGAGCAGTTCTTC
>NA|TRBV20-1|once|TRBJ1-1
CSASKALGGLNTEAFF
TGCAGTGCTAGTAAGGCTCTCGGAGGGTTGAACACTGAAGCTTTCTTT
>TRBD1|TRBV9|once|TRBJ2-2
CASSVRQGSGELFF
TGTGCCAGCAGCGTCAGACAGGGAAGCGGGGAGCTGTTTTTT
>NA|TRBV6-5|NA|TRBJ2-7
CASSYSMAGGYEQYF
TGTGCCAGCAGTTACTCGATGGCCGGGGGCTACGAGCAGTACTTC
>NA|TRBV12-3/TRBV12-4|NA|TRBJ1-3
CASTFAGNTIYF
TGTGCCAGCACCTTCGCTGGAAACACCATATATTTT
>NA|TRBV9|NA|TRBJ2-5
CASSVVPGAPQETQYF
TGTGCCAGCAGCGTCGTCCCGGGTGCTCCTCAAGAGACCCAGTACTTC
>NA|TRBV3-1/TRBV3-2|many|TRBJ2-3
CASSQVLAADTQYF
TGTGCCAGCAGCCAAGTCCTTGCGGCAGATACGCAGTATTTT
>NA|TRBV21-1|NA|TRBJ2-7
CASSKGGGYEQYF
TGTGCCAGCAGCAAGGGCGGGGGCTACGAGCAGTACTTC
>TRBD1|TRBV18|NA|TRBJ2-5
CASSLVTGEGETQYF
TGTGCCAGCTCACTGGTCACAGGGGAAGGAGAGACCCAGTACTTC
>NA|TRBV28|few|TRBJ1-2
CASSLGLGYTF
TGTGCCAGCAGTTTGGGGCTTGGCTACACCTTC
>TRBD1|TRBV5-4|NA|TRBJ1-3
CASSSDRAAGNTIYF
TGTGCCAGCAGCTCTGACAGGGCCGCTGGAAACACCATATATTTT
>TRBD1|TRBV6-6|NA|TRBJ2-5
CASSGRDRGIQETQYF
TGTGCCAGCAGTGGCCGGGACAGGGGGATTCAAGAGACCCAGTACTTC
>NA|TRBV21-1|NA|TRBJ1-2
CASSKATTGGALGYGYTF
TGTGCCAGCAGCAAAGCCACGACAGGGGGGGCTCTGGGCTATGGCTACACCTTC
>NA|TRBV9|NA|TRBJ2-7
CASSVGFREEQYF
TGTGCCAGCAGCGTAGGATTCCGAGAGGAGCAGTACTTC
>NA|TRBV28|NA|TRBJ1-4
CASSFGLWAHSTNEKLFF
TGTGCCAGCAGCTTTGGCCTTTGGGCACACTCAACTAATGAAAAACTGTTTTTT
>NA|TRBV5-4|NA|TRBJ2-3
CASSQMGLARPSTDTQYF
TGTGCCAGCAGCCAAATGGGCCTAGCGAGACCTAGCACAGATACGCAGTATTTT
>NA|TRBV14|NA|TRBJ1-3
CASSPPGNSGNTIYF
TGTGCCAGCAGCCCCCCGGGGAACTCTGGAAACACCATATATTTT
>NA|TRBV7-6|once|TRBJ2-1
CACSGSGNEQFF
TGTGCCTGCTCGGGGTCGGGCAATGAGCAGTTCTTC
>TRBD1|TRBV12-5|NA|TRBJ1-3
CASGIGQDSGNTIYF
TGTGCTAGTGGTATCGGACAGGACTCTGGAAACACCATATATTTT
>NA|TRBV12-3/TRBV12-4|NA|TRBJ2-1
CASSARGNEQFF
TGTGCCAGCAGTGCCCGGGGCAATGAGCAGTTCTTC
>TRBD1|TRBV7-9|NA|TRBJ2-1
CAGSGQGDYNEQFF
TGTGCCGGTTCCGGACAGGGAGATTACAATGAGCAGTTCTTC
>NA|TRBV15|NA|TRBJ1-1
CATSRESRSEAFF
TGTGCCACCAGCAGAGAGTCCCGGTCTGAAGCTTTCTTT
>NA|TRBV10-3|NA|TRBJ1-2
CAISEPGAILYGYTF
TGTGCCATCAGTGAGCCAGGGGCGATCCTCTATGGCTACACCTTC
>NA|TRBV20-1|NA|TRBJ1-1
CSASGPGEAFF
TGCAGTGCTAGCGGCCCGGGAGAAGCTTTCTTT
>TRBD2|TRBV5-1|few|TRBJ2-3
CASSTSGGALGTQYF
TGCGCCAGCAGTACTAGCGGGGGGGCCTTGGGTACGCAGTATTTT
>TRBD1|TRBV19|NA|TRBJ1-1
CASRGTATFTLNTEAFF
TGTGCCAGTAGGGGGACAGCGACCTTCACCTTGAACACTGAAGCTTTCTTT
>NA|TRBV10-1|NA|TRBJ2-7
CASSGGSYEQYF
TGCGCCAGCAGTGGAGGCAGCTACGAGCAGTACTTC
>TRBD1|TRBV9|NA|TRBJ1-5
CASSGGQGQQPQHF
TGTGCCAGCAGCGGGGGACAGGGACAGCAGCCCCAGCATTTT
>TRBD1|TRBV5-1|NA|TRBJ2-1
CASSLRDRAYNEQFF
TGCGCCAGCAGCTTGCGGGACAGGGCTTACAATGAGCAGTTCTTC
>NA|TRBV6-5|NA|TRBJ1-2
CASSYGGSVGYGYTF
TGTGCCAGCAGTTACGGGGGGTCGGTGGGCTATGGCTACACCTTC
>NA|TRBV5-1|NA|TRBJ2-5
CASSLDVTPKTQYF
TGCGCCAGCAGCTTGGATGTTACACCAAAGACCCAGTACTTC
>TRBD2|TRBV11-2|NA|TRBJ2-7
CASSRGLADEQYF
TGTGCCAGCAGCCGCGGACTAGCGGACGAGCAGTACTTC
>TRBD2|TRBV4-1|NA|TRBJ2-5
CASSQDRSGGALETQYF
TGCGCCAGCAGCCAAGATCGGAGCGGGGGGGCCTTGGAGACCCAGTACTTC
>NA|TRBV28|NA|TRBJ1-2
CASCPGLSGYTF
TGTGCCAGCTGCCCCGGACTTTCTGGCTACACCTTC
>TRBD2|TRBV18|NA|TRBJ2-1
CASSSSGGTNEQFF
TGTGCCAGCTCATCTAGCGGGGGGACCAATGAGCAGTTCTTC
>TRBD2|TRBV2|NA|TRBJ2-1
CASMDGGASSYNEQFF
TGTGCCAGCATGGACGGGGGGGCCAGCTCCTACAATGAGCAGTTCTTC
>NA|TRBV5-1|NA|TRBJ1-3
CASSLWGRAGNTIYF
TGCGCCAGCAGCTTGTGGGGGAGGGCTGGAAACACCATATATTTT